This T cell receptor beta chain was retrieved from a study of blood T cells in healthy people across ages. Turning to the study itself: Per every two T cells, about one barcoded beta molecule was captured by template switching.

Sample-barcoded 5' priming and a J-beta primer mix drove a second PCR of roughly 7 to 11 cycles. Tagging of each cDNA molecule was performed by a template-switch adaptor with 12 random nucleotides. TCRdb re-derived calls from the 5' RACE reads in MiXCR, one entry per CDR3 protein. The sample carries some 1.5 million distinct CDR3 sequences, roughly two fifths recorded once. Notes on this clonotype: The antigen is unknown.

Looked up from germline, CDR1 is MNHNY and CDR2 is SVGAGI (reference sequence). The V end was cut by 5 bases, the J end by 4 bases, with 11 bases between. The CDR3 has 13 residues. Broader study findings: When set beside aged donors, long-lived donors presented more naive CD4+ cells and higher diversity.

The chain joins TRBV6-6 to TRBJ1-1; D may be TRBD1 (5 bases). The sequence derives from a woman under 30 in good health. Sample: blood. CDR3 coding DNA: TGTGCCAGCAGTACCAGGGCGGGCACTGAAGCTTTCTTT. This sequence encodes CASSTRAGTEAFF.